The next 14 T cell receptor beta chains were all read from a single sample in a study of radiotherapy plus CTLA-4 blockade in lung cancer. Data came from immunoSEQ multiplex PCR; TCRdb stores just in-frame clones and leaves some out. Of 89,000 or so clones in the sample, 82% are singletons; the top ten hold around 3.7%. The sequencing used peripheral blood, collected from a patient treated with radiotherapy plus ipilimumab. These receptors were taken from a human donor with non-small cell lung cancer who had a partial response to radiotherapy plus ipilimumab.

CDR3 amino acids: CASSLGVNTEAFF. The CDR3 bases are TGTGCCAGCAGTCTAGGGGTGAACACTGAAGCTTTCTTT. V usage is TRBV28 and J usage is TRBJ1-1; D possibly corresponds to TRBD1 (5 bases). Germline CDR1 MDHEN, CDR2 SYDVKM. The germline V and J ends were trimmed by 5 bases and 0 bases, with 7 bases remaining between them. This CDR3 contains 13 residues.

The chain uses TRBV30 and TRBJ2-3, with 11 bases aligning to TRBD1. CDR1 GTSNPN and CDR2 SVGIG come from the germline V gene (reference sequence). With V trimmed by 3 bases and J by 0 bases, 5 bases remained unmatched. CDR3 length equals 16 residues. This CDR3 reads CAWRDRDRGSTDTQYF. CDR3 sequence (DNA): TGTGCCTGGAGGGACCGGGACAGGGGGAGCACAGATACGCAGTATTTT. Based on the CDR3 plus reference TRBV30 and TRBJ2-3, the full variable domain is SQTIHQWPATLVQPVGSPLSLECTVEGTSNPNLYWYRQAAGRGLQLLFYSVGIGQISSEVPQNLSASRPQDRQFILSSKKLLLSDSGFYLCAWRDRDRGSTDTQYFGPGTRLTVL.

The chain employs TRBV5-1 and TRBJ2-3; 13 nucleotides align to TRBD2. The CDR3 runs to 17 residues. Germline trimming cut 0 bases from V and 2 bases from J; bases unmatched to any gene: 3. From germline, CDR1 is SGHRS and CDR2 YFSETQ. The CDR3 DNA follows: TGCGCCAGCAGCTTGGGGACTAGCGGGAGTGCCACAGATACGCAGTATTTT. Protein product: CASSLGTSGSATDTQYF. The full variable domain, completed using reference TRBV5-1 and TRBJ2-3, is KAGVTQTPRYLIKTRGQQVTLSCSPISGHRSVSWYQQTPGQGLQFLFEYFSETQRNKGNFPGRFSGRQFSNSRSEMNVSTLELGDSALYLCASSLGTSGSATDTQYFGPGTRLTVL.

The chain has TRBV28 and TRBJ2-3; TRBD2 might be the D (6 bases). The germline V gene has CDR1 MDHEN and CDR2 SYDVKM. Trimming shortened V by 6 bases and J by 3 bases, and 22 bases separated the two germline ends. This CDR3 contains 17 residues. Written as DNA, the CDR3 is TGTGCCAGCAGCCTACCCGGGGACGCCCGGGGGACAGATACGCAGTATTTT. Translated, it gives CASSLPGDARGTDTQYF.

The CDR3 loop reads CASSQSFSSYEQYF. The CDR3 DNA reads as TGTGCCAGCAGCCAGTCCTTCAGCTCCTACGAGCAGTACTTC. This sequence joins TRBV6-1 and TRBJ2-7; D is uncertain. CDR1 and CDR2 (germline): MNHNS, SASEGT. Trimming pared 6 bases from V and 0 bases from J, leaving 12 bases between. CDR3 size: 14 residues.

The chain has TRBV6-1 and TRBJ2-2; no clear D. CDR3 length equals 11 residues. V was shortened by 5 bases and J by 7 bases, with 5 bases between the two germline ends. Germline assignment: CDR1 MNHNS and CDR2 SASEGT. The CDR3 spells CASSISGELFF. Written as DNA, the CDR3 is TGTGCCAGCAGTATTAGCGGGGAGCTGTTTTTT.

In its sample, this clone was seen a few times. This rearrangement joins TRBV18 to TRBJ2-1; 7 bases fit TRBD1. This CDR3 is built from 13 residues. Germline-derived CDR1 and CDR2 are KGHSH and LQKENI. With V trimmed by 3 bases and J by 4 bases, 0 bases remained unmatched. Written as DNA, the CDR3 is TGTGCCAGCTCACCGGGACAGTACAATGAGCAGTTCTTC. Amino acids: CASSPGQYNEQFF.

The chain links TRBV5-1 to TRBJ1-1, with 7 bases that match TRBD1. The CDR3 contains 12 residues. Germline CDR1 reads SGHRS; CDR2 reads YFSETQ. Trimming removed 4 bases from V and 8 bases from J; junction bases left unmatched: 5. CDR3 sequence reads: CASSETGMEAFF. The DNA for the CDR3 is TGCGCCAGCAGCGAGACAGGGATGGAAGCTTTCTTT.

The chain combines TRBV27 with TRBJ2-1, with 9 bases identical to TRBD2. Germline lookup yields CDR1 MNHEY and CDR2 SMNVEV (reference sequence). Trimming removed 3 bases from V and 2 bases from J; junction bases left unmatched: 2. The CDR3 consists of 15 residues. The CDR3 protein is CASSFSGRPYNEQFF. For the CDR3, the DNA is TGTGCCAGCAGTTTTAGCGGGAGACCCTACAATGAGCAGTTCTTC.

The rearrangement uses TRBV7-3 and TRBJ2-1, with D tentatively TRBD2 (5 bases). Trimming removed 3 bases at V and 6 bases at J, with 9 bases between. The germline CDR1 and CDR2 sequences are SGHTA and FQGTGA. The CDR3 spans 13 residues. In nucleotides, the CDR3 is TGTGCCAGCAGCTTGGCTAGCCGCAATGAGCAGTTCTTC. Its translation: CASSLASRNEQFF.

The J gene is TRBJ2-5, the V gene TRBV27, with D possibly being TRBD2 (6 bases). This CDR3 is built from 14 residues. The germline gives CDR1 MNHEY, CDR2 SMNVEV (reference sequence). V lost 7 bases and J lost 3, with 15 bases in between. In DNA, the CDR3 is TGTGCCAGCACCTGGCGACGGAGGGAAGAGACCCAGTACTTC. This gives the protein CASTWRRREETQYF.

The V and J genes are TRBV2 and TRBJ1-1; D is possibly TRBD1 (6 bases). CDR3 length equals 12 residues. The germline V and J ends were trimmed by 5 bases and 5 bases, with 9 bases remaining between them. The germline CDR1 and CDR2 sequences are SNHLY and FYNNEI. CDR3 sequence (DNA): TGTGCCAGCAGTCAAAGGGGGACTGAAGCTTTCTTT. Residues: CASSQRGTEAFF.

The chain couples TRBV5-1 to TRBJ2-5; 7 nucleotides line up with TRBD1. The CDR3 has 14 residues. The germline gives CDR1 SGHRS, CDR2 YFSETQ. V lost 1 base to trimming and J lost 5 bases; unmatched junction nucleotides: 5. The CDR3 coding sequence is TGCGCCAGCAGCTTGCCTTCAGGGGGTGAGACCCAGTACTTC. Its translation is CASSLPSGGETQYF.

The V gene is TRBV5-4, the J gene TRBJ2-5, with a weak D call TRBD2 (5 bases). From germline, CDR1 is SGHNT and CDR2 YYREEE (reference sequence). Trimming left V 6 bases short and J 2 bases short, with 17 bases between. This CDR3 has 15 residues. The DNA for the CDR3 is TGTGCCAGCACACCATCAGGAGGAAGGCAAGAGACCCAGTACTTC. Translated: CASTPSGGRQETQYF.